The sequence of this T cell receptor (beta chain) was determined in a study of T-cell memory formation after mild COVID-19. In TCRdb, the 5' RACE reads were re-called with MiXCR into one record per CDR3 protein. Of a few hundred thousand distinct CDR3 sequences in the sample, 25% to 30% were seen once. V gave up 1 base and J gave up 5 bases; unmatched junction bases: 15. This CDR3 region has 18 residues. Germline CDR1 and CDR2: SNHLY and FYNNEI. The clonotype was recovered from an adult woman who had mild COVID-19 (a few samples of this study predate the infection). Cell type and time point are not known. The sequenced sample consisted of PBMCs or a T cell subset sorted from them (not recorded which). The rearrangement uses TRBV2 and TRBJ2-7, with 9 bases lining up with TRBD2. The CDR3: CASSEGMRGGPRRNEQYF. DNA of the CDR3: TGTGCCAGCAGTGAAGGTATGCGGGGGGGCCCCCGCCGGAACGAGCAGTACTTC.